These 4 T cell receptor beta chains share one sample of origin, sequenced in a study of blood T cell repertoires in COVID-19 (dated by TCRdb to about 2020). The receptor library was made with the immunoSEQ multiplex PCR assay. TCRdb provides this immuneACCESS table in a form limited to in-frame rearrangements. Some clones are lacking; in checked studies, under half of them reflect an unresolved V gene, and why the rest are absent is not known. The sample includes 130,000 to 150,000 clones, with more than 75% observed a single time. 4.5% to 5.5% of the sample goes to the ten largest clones. The sample was peripheral blood. These receptors were obtained from a human donor in a cohort sampled during active COVID-19.

This clone was found once. The chain uses TRBV6-4 and TRBJ1-1, with D perhaps matching TRBD1 (6 bases). Trimming removed 5 bases at V and 4 bases at J, with 11 bases between. Looked up from germline, CDR1 is MRHNA and CDR2 is SNTAGT. This CDR3 has 13 amino acids. The CDR3 is CASSNRVGTEAFF. In nucleotides, the CDR3 is TGTGCCAGCAGTAACAGGGTGGGCACTGAAGCTTTCTTT.

J is TRBJ2-3 and V is TRBV9; D is uncertain. This CDR3 spans 12 amino acids. CDR1 SGDLS and CDR2 YYNGEE come from the germline V gene. Trimming stripped 4 bases from V and 8 bases from J, with 11 bases between. CDR3 loop: CASSPRAGTQYF. The CDR3 nucleotides are TGTGCCAGCAGCCCTCGAGCAGGTACGCAGTATTTT.

J is TRBJ1-2 and V is TRBV6-5, with TRBD1 matching 7 bases. The V segment lost 6 bases and the J segment 4 bases; nucleotides outside the gene matches: 8. CDR3 length: 14 amino acids. In germline, CDR1 is MNHEY, CDR2 SVGAGI. The CDR3 protein is CASRDPDRAYGYTF. In DNA, the CDR3 is TGTGCCAGCAGAGATCCCGACAGGGCCTATGGCTACACCTTC.

This clone was observed a single time. V gene TRBV28 combines with J gene TRBJ2-7, with D perhaps TRBD2 (6 bases). The CDR3 has 15 residues. The V and J ends lost 6 bases and 3 bases respectively, with 18 bases between them. Germline CDR1 and CDR2: MDHEN and SYDVKM. In DNA form, the CDR3 reads TGTGCCAGCAGCTACTTCCGGGACGGGGGCTACGAGCAGTACTTC. Translation: CASSYFRDGGYEQYF.